In this sample, the clone carrying this T cell receptor beta chain turned up once. Source study methods: Nucleated cell counts were estimated from reference gene primer amplification. Profiling relied on immunoSEQ multiplex PCR, and the TCRdb table lists in-frame clones only, not all of them. The DNA was the basis for D and trimming; V, J and clone size are from that table. Here the sample spans 60,000 to 70,000 clones, around 80% being singletons. Germline CDR1 MGHRA, CDR2 YSYEKL. V lost 4 bases and J lost 1; bases outside the gene matches: 3. This CDR3 has 15 residues. The sample comes from a study of blood T cell repertoires in COVID-19. Overall study context: The samples span acute and convalescent COVID-19 from the United States, Italy and Spain. PBMCs, B-cell-depleted T cells, or T cells provided the cDNA or gDNA that made up the material.

Sequences were obtained from peripheral blood. The chain couples TRBV4-1 to TRBJ2-1, with TRBD2 matching over 8 bases. The clonotype comes from a man aged 80 or over with acute or convalescent COVID-19. The CDR3 region has the DNA TGCGCCAGCAGCCCACTAGCGGCATCCTACAATGAGCAGTTCTTC. It yields the protein CASSPLAASYNEQFF.